This T cell receptor beta chain comes out of a study of T cells in Graves' hyperthyroidism and ophthalmopathy. Study findings and constraints: Blood also held most thyroid clonotypes expanded beyond 0.001.

The CDR3 contains 14 residues. Germline loops: CDR1 SGHTA, CDR2 FQGNSA. V shed 5 bases, J shed 1 base, and the junction held 5 bases outside the gene matches. From RNA transcripts, TCR beta CDR3 regions were amplified. In the first-round RT-PCR of the TCR CDR3, the HTBI primer set was used. TCRdb called the multiplex PCR reads again in MiXCR, with one record for every CDR3 protein. The sample contains about 350,000 distinct CDR3 sequences, 15% to 20% of which appear only once. This clonotype was found many times. Antigen: not known. Ophthalmopathy cases scored 3 or more on the Clinical Activity Score and 4 or more on NOSPECS grade, with duration below 3 months. Exclusion of patients followed from uncontrolled infection, other autoimmune disease, pregnancy or lactation. The diagnostic basis comprised clinical symptoms, serum thyroxine and TRAb, thyroid ultrasound and orbital computed tomography.

The rearrangement links TRBV7-2 to TRBJ2-7, with 7 bases lining up with TRBD2. The source is a woman between 40 and 50 years old with Graves' ophthalmopathy. Sequencing was done on a sample of blood. This CDR3 reads CASSPQGGSYEQYF. The DNA for the CDR3 is TGTGCCAGCAGCCCTCAGGGAGGGTCCTACGAGCAGTACTTC.